The present T cell receptor (beta chain) was sequenced within a study of HIV-infected children after antiretroviral therapy interruption. The TCR library was built from RNA with a 3' RACE protocol and unique molecular identifiers. TCRdb processed the 3' RACE reads anew with MiXCR; each CDR3 protein has one entry. The data contain about 89,000 distinct CDR3 sequences, 6% to 8.5% of them singletons. This clonotype was counted at least ten times. Specified treatment: PENTA 11 planned treatment interruption arm or continuous ART arm. The sample in question was CD45RA+ CD4+ T cells from PBMCs, pooled from several time points, obtained from a donor given antiretroviral therapy, either interrupted or continuous. Subset: naive CD4+ CD45RA+ CD45RO- T cells. The sequence derives from a pool of human donors with HIV.

The CDR3, as DNA: TGTGCCAGCAGTTTATCGAATTTAGGGTACTATGGCTACACCTTC. Translating it yields CASSLSNLGYYGYTF. The chain is built from TRBV27 and TRBJ1-2, with no clear D. Trimming took off 0 bases at V and 3 bases at J, with 11 bases between the two ends. This CDR3 is built from 15 residues. Germline CDR1 MNHEY, CDR2 SMNVEV (reference sequence).